A single sample gave rise to the 4 T cell receptor beta chains below, sequenced in a study of shared clonotypes between healthy human individuals. Assay used: immunoSEQ multiplex PCR; TCRdb lists only in-frame clones, some missing. The sample lists under 2,500,000 clones, approximately 95% seen once, with around 0.13% in the top ten. Sequenced material: naive CD4+ T cells sorted from blood. Subset of the sample: CD45RA+ positively selected. Receptors originate from a man aged 18 to 35 in good health.

The rearrangement links TRBV7-2 to TRBJ2-3; D remains ambiguous. The germline V and J ends were trimmed by 2 bases and 3 bases, with 12 bases remaining between them. The CDR3 extends over 15 amino acids. The germline gives CDR1 SGHTA, CDR2 FQGNSA. The chain's CDR3 is CASSLIGWSTDTQYF. CDR3 bases: TGTGCCAGCAGCTTAATAGGGTGGAGTACAGATACGCAGTATTTT.

The rearrangement uses TRBV2 and TRBJ2-6; D remains ambiguous. From germline, CDR1 is SNHLY and CDR2 FYNNEI. The length of the CDR3 is 12 residues. V was clipped by 4 bases and J by 5 bases, with 3 bases between them. The CDR3 DNA is TGTGCCAGCAGTGTATGGGCCAACGTCCTGACTTTC. It specifies CASSVWANVLTF.

V is TRBV11-2 and J is TRBJ2-3; TRBD1 might be the D (5 bases). Per germline, CDR1 SGHAT and CDR2 FQNNGV. This CDR3 is built from 16 residues. Trimming took 1 base from V and 2 from J, leaving 13 bases between them. This chain's CDR3 is CASSLGDRLVTDTQYF. The CDR3 DNA reads TGTGCCAGCAGCTTAGGCGACAGACTGGTCACAGATACGCAGTATTTT.

V usage is TRBV19 and J usage is TRBJ1-1, with D unclear. The germline CDR1 and CDR2 sequences are LNHDA and SQIVND (reference sequence). This CDR3 has 15 amino acids. Trimming took 10 bases from V and 0 from J, leaving 18 bases between them. For the CDR3, the DNA is TGTGCCACCACAAGCGGGTTGTCGATGAACACTGAAGCTTTCTTT. Encoded protein: CATTSGLSMNTEAFF.